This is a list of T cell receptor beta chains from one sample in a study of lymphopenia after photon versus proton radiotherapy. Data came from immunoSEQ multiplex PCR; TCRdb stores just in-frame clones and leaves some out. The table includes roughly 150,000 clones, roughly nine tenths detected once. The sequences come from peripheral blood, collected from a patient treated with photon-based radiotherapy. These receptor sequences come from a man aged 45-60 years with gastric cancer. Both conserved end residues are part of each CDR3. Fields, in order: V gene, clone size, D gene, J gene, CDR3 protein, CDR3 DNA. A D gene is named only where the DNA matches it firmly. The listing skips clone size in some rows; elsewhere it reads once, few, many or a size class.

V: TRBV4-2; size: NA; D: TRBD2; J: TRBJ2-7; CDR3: CASSQAGQGGYEQYF; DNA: TGTGCCAGCAGCCAAGCCGGCCAGGGAGGGTACGAGCAGTACTTC
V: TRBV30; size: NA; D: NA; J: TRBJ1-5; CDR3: CAWSLRAPNQPQHF; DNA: TGTGCCTGGAGCCTCCGGGCTCCGAATCAGCCCCAGCATTTT
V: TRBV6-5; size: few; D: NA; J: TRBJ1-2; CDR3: CASSYSTNYGYTF; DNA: TGTGCCAGCAGTTACTCGACCAACTATGGCTACACCTTC
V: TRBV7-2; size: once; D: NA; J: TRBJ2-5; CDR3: CASSLPGETQYF; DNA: TGTGCCAGCAGCTTACCGGGGGAGACCCAGTACTTC
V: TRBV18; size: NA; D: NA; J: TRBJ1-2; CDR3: CASSPSVSGGGGYTF; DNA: TGTGCCAGCTCACCATCGGTCTCCGGAGGAGGTGGCTACACCTTC
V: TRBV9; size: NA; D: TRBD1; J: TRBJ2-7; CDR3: CASSEGTGAYEQYF; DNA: TGTGCCAGCAGCGAGGGGACAGGGGCTTACGAGCAGTACTTC
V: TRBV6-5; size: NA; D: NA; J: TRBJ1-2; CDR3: CASSYSKAPNYGYTF; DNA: TGTGCCAGCAGTTACTCGAAAGCGCCAAACTATGGCTACACCTTC
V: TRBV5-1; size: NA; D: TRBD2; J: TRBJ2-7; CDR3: CASSSARSGTSGSMVSYEQYF; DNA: TGCGCCAGCAGCTCCGCCCGTTCCGGGACTAGCGGGAGTATGGTCTCCTACGAGCAGTACTTC
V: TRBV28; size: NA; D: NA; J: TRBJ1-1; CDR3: CASSIGPPHETEAFF; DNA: TGTGCCAGCAGTATAGGGCCCCCTCATGAGACTGAAGCTTTCTTT
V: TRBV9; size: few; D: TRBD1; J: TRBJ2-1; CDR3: CASSAFVQGANGNEQFF; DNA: TGTGCCAGCAGCGCTTTCGTACAGGGGGCAAACGGCAATGAGCAGTTCTTC
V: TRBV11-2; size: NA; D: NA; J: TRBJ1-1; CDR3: CASSRVSMNTEAFF; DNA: TGTGCCAGCAGCCGGGTCTCCATGAACACTGAAGCTTTCTTT
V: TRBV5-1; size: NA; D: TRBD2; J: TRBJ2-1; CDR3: CASSLGALAGGGDEQFF; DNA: TGCGCCAGCAGCTTGGGGGCGCTAGCGGGAGGCGGAGATGAGCAGTTCTTC
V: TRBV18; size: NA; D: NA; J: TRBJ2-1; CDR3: CASSPPTRVEANEQFF; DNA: TGTGCCAGCTCACCACCTACTAGGGTGGAGGCCAATGAGCAGTTCTTC
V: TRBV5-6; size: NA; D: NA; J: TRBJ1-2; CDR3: CASSYGQKDYGYTF; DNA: TGTGCCAGCAGCTACGGACAGAAGGACTATGGCTACACCTTC
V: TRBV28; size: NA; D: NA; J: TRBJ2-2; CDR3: CASSLGLLNTGELFF; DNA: TGTGCCAGCAGTTTAGGGCTATTGAACACCGGGGAGCTGTTTTTT
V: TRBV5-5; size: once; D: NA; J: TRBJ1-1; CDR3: CASSLETPGWTEAFF; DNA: TGTGCCAGCAGCTTGGAGACCCCGGGTTGGACTGAAGCTTTCTTT
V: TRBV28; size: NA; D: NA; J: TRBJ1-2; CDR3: CASSFAGNYGYTF; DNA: TGTGCCAGCAGTTTTGCGGGGAACTATGGCTACACCTTC
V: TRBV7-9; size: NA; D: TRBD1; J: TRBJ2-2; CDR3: CASSRGTANTGELFF; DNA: TGTGCCAGCAGCCGTGGGACAGCGAACACCGGGGAGCTGTTTTTT
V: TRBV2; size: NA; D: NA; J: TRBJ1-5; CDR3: CASQEYNQPQHF; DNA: TGTGCCAGTCAGGAGTACAATCAGCCCCAGCATTTT
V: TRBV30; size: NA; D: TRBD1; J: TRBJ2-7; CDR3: CASGQTDYEQYF; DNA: TGTGCCTCGGGACAGACGGACTACGAGCAGTACTTC
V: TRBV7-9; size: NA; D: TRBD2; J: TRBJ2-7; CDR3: CASSPSGLAGAGEYF; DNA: TGTGCCAGCAGCCCCAGCGGACTAGCGGGAGCCGGGGAGTACTTC
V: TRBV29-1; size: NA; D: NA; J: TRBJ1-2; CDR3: CSVEMRGARGYTF; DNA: TGCAGCGTTGAAATGAGGGGGGCCCGTGGCTACACCTTC
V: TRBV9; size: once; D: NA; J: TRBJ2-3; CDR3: CASSGHPLATSDTQYF; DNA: TGTGCCAGCAGCGGCCACCCCCTAGCCACCTCAGATACGCAGTATTTT
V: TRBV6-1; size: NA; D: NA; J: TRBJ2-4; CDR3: CASSERDFKNIQYF; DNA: TGTGCCAGCAGTGAAAGGGACTTTAAAAACATTCAGTACTTC
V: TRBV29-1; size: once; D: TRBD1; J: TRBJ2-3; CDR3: CSVEKGAVTDTQYF; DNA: TGCAGCGTTGAAAAGGGGGCGGTCACAGATACGCAGTATTTT
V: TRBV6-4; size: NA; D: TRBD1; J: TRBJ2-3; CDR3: CASSERDRDTDTQYF; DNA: TGTGCCAGCAGTGAAAGGGACAGGGACACAGATACGCAGTATTTT
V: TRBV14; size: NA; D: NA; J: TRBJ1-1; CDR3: CASSQFPWAAQNTEAFF; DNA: TGTGCCAGCAGCCAATTCCCCTGGGCCGCTCAGAACACTGAAGCTTTCTTT
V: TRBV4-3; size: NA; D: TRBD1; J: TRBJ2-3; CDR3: CASSQGQGSTDTQYF; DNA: TGCGCCAGCAGCCAAGGACAGGGAAGCACAGATACGCAGTATTTT
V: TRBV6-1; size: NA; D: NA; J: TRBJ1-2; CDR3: CASGVYGYTF; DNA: TGTGCCAGCGGGGTCTATGGCTACACCTTC
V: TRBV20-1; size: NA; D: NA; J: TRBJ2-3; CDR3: CSASLGDTQYF; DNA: TGCAGTGCCTCCCTCGGGGATACGCAGTATTTT
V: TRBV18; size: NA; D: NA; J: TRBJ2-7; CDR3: CASTQGRGSSNYEQYF; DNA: TGTGCCAGCACCCAGGGGAGGGGGTCGTCCAACTACGAGCAGTACTTC
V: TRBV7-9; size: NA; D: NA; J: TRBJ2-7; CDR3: CASSLSSGYYEQYF; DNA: TGTGCCAGCAGTTTAAGTAGCGGTTACTACGAGCAGTACTTC
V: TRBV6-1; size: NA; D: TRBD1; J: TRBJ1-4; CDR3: CASKRGLVEKLFF; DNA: TGTGCCAGCAAAAGGGGGCTCGTTGAAAAACTGTTTTTT
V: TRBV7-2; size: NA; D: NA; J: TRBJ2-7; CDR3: CASSGGSGVSYEQYF; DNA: TGTGCCAGCAGCGGCGGTAGCGGAGTCTCCTACGAGCAGTACTTC
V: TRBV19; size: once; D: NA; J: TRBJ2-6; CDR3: CASSPQTVSGANVLTF; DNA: TGTGCCAGTAGTCCCCAGACAGTCTCTGGGGCCAACGTCCTGACTTTC
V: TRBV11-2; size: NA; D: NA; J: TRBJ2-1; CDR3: CASSLYGNYNEQFF; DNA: TGTGCCAGCAGCTTATACGGGAACTACAATGAGCAGTTCTTC
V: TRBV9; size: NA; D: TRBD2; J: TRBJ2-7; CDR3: CASSVAASGSLTEQYF; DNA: TGTGCCAGCAGCGTAGCGGCTAGCGGGAGCTTAACCGAGCAGTACTTC
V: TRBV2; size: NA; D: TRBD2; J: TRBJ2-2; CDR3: CASSYSGTGELFF; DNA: TGTGCCAGCAGTTATAGCGGGACCGGGGAGCTGTTTTTT
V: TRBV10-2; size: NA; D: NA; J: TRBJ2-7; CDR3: CASSGGSGHTEQYF; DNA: TGCGCCAGCAGTGGTGGGTCAGGGCATACCGAGCAGTACTTC
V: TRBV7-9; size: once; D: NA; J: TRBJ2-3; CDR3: CASSLLGDTQYF; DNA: TGTGCCAGCAGCTTATTAGGGGATACGCAGTATTTT
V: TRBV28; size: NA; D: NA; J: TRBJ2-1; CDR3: CASSTELSNEQFF; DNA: TGTGCCAGCAGTACCGAATTGTCGAATGAGCAGTTCTTC
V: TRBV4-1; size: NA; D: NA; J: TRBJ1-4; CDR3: CASSQEVGVTNEKLFF; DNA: TGCGCCAGCAGCCAAGAGGTGGGGGTGACTAATGAAAAACTGTTTTTT